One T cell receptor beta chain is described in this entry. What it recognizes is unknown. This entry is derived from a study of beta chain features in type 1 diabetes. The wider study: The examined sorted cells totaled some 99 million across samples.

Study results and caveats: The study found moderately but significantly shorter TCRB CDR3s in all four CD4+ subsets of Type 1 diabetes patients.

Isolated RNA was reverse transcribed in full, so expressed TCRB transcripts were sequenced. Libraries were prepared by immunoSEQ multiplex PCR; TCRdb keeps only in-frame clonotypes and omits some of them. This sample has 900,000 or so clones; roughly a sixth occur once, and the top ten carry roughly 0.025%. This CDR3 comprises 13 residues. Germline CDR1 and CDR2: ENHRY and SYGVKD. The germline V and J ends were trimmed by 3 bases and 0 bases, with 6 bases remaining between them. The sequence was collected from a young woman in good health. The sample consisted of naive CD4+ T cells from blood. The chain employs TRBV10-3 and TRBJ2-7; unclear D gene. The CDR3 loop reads CAISDTSSYEQYF. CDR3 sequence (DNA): TGTGCCATCAGTGACACCTCCTCCTACGAGCAGTACTTC.